The 29 T cell receptor beta chains below all came from one sample that was sequenced in a study of T-cell reconstitution after alpha-beta-depleted transplantation in children. A library of TCRbeta sequences, prepared with unique molecular identifiers, was generated. TCRdb processed the PCR reads anew with MiXCR; each CDR3 protein has one entry. The sample holds around 450,000 distinct CDR3 sequences; over 40% are singletons and the top ten take about 30%. The starting material was PBMCs, obtained before TCRalphabeta/CD19-depleted stem cell transplant. The receptors here all came from a girl aged 2 to 9 with aplastic anemia, due to receive a stem cell transplant.

This chain joins TRBV20-1 and TRBJ2-3, with D possibly being TRBD1 (5 bases). CDR1 and CDR2 from the germline V gene are DFQATT and SNEGSKA (reference sequence). Trimming left V 2 bases short and J 4 bases short, with 10 bases between. The CDR3 is made up of 13 amino acids. As DNA, the CDR3 is TGCAGTGCTAGATTTCTAGGGGCAGATACGCAGTATTTT. It yields the protein CSARFLGADTQYF.

This clonotype showed up just a few times. The chain links TRBV20-1 to TRBJ2-3; 11 bases match TRBD2. V trimming: 5 bases; J trimming: 3 bases; junction bases outside the gene matches: 7. The CDR3 totals 15 residues. CDR1 and CDR2 from the germline V gene are DFQATT and SNEGSKA (reference sequence). The CDR3 DNA is TGCAGTGCTGCTGATAGCGGGAGGGCGACAGATACGCAGTATTTT. This codes for CSAADSGRATDTQYF.

This clonotype was detected only a few times. This chain joins TRBV7-2 and TRBJ2-3; tentatively, D is TRBD2 (5 bases). CDR3 length: 13 residues. V lost 4 bases and J 0 bases, leaving 5 bases between the germline ends. Germline V lookup: CDR1 SGHTA, CDR2 FQGNSA. CDR3 residues: CASSWTSTDTQYF. The CDR3 nucleotides are TGTGCCAGCAGCTGGACTAGCACAGATACGCAGTATTTT.

This clonotype appeared a few times. The V and J genes are TRBV20-1 and TRBJ2-3; 8 bases fit TRBD2. The CDR3 spans 18 residues. Germline V CDR1 and CDR2: DFQATT, SNEGSKA (reference sequence). V trimming: 4 bases; J trimming: 3 bases; junction bases outside the gene matches: 18. In DNA form, the CDR3 reads TGCAGTGCTACGGAGGCGGCGGGAGGTGAGCTTTGGACAGATACGCAGTATTTT. Its translation: CSATEAAGGELWTDTQYF.

V and J are TRBV4-2 and TRBJ2-1; 15 bases align to TRBD2. Germline-derived CDR1 and CDR2 are LGHNA and YNFKEQ. After removal of 3 bases from V and 7 bases from J, the junction contained 10 bases not matched to a gene. The length of the CDR3 is 18 residues. CDR3 in amino acids: CASSQGTSGGTPRNEQFF. The DNA of the CDR3 is TGTGCCAGCAGCCAGGGGACTAGCGGGGGGACCCCTAGGAATGAGCAGTTCTTC.

The chain employs TRBV28 and TRBJ2-6, with D possibly TRBD2 on 5 matching bases. Germline V lookup: CDR1 MDHEN, CDR2 SYDVKM. V lost 1 base and J lost 1, with 14 bases in between. The CDR3 extends over 18 amino acids. CDR3 protein: CASSLYEGPGSGANVLTF. The CDR3 DNA is TGTGCCAGCAGTTTATATGAGGGTCCTGGTTCTGGGGCCAACGTCCTGACTTTC.

CDR3 loop: CASSRTATGGQHF. The CDR3 DNA sequence: TGTGCCAGCAGCAGAACAGCTACAGGAGGACAGCATTTT. This chain links TRBV7-6 with TRBJ1-5; a possible D gene is TRBD1 (5 bases). The CDR3 sequence is 13 residues long. V was trimmed by 5 bases and J by 13 bases, leaving 18 bases between them. Germline V gene lookup returns CDR1 SGHVS and CDR2 FNYEAQ.

The genes are TRBV4-1 and TRBJ2-1, with TRBD2 as a possible D gene (5 bases). With 1 base removed from V and 0 bases from J, the gap between germline ends came to 16 bases. This CDR3 spans 18 amino acids. Germline V gene sequence: CDR1 MGHRA, CDR2 YSYEKL. The DNA for the CDR3 is TGCGCCAGCAGCCAAGTTGCTATTCTAGGGAGCTCCTACAATGAGCAGTTCTTC. Residues: CASSQVAILGSSYNEQFF.

This clonotype was observed many times. The chain is built from TRBV18 and TRBJ2-2; D remains ambiguous. This CDR3 is 13 amino acids long. Per germline, CDR1 KGHSH and CDR2 LQKENI. Trimming left V 0 bases short and J 4 bases short, with 3 bases between. The DNA for the CDR3 is TGTGCCAGCTCACCACCAAGCACCGGGGAGCTGTTTTTT. Amino acids: CASSPPSTGELFF.

This sequence joins TRBV18 and TRBJ2-7; weak D call: TRBD2 (5 bases). Germline V gene data show CDR1 as KGHSH and CDR2 as LQKENI. The V and J ends lost 2 bases and 7 bases respectively, with 9 bases between them. The CDR3 covers 12 residues. CDR3 sequence: CASSPSREEQYF. The CDR3 DNA is TGTGCCAGCTCACCATCGAGGGAGGAGCAGTACTTC. Based on the CDR3 plus reference TRBV18 and TRBJ2-7, the full variable domain is NAGVMQNPRHLVRRRGQEARLRCSPMKGHSHVYWYRQLPEEGLKFMVYLQKENIIDESGMPKERFSAEFPKEGPSILRIQQVVRGDSAAYFCASSPSREEQYFGPGTRLTVT.

This clonotype appeared once. V and J are TRBV7-3 and TRBJ2-5; 13 bases match TRBD2. The CDR3 spans 18 residues. J gave up 5 bases and V 2 bases, and 11 bases lay outside the gene matches. Germline V gives CDR1 SGHTA, CDR2 FQGTGA. The CDR3 sequence: CASSLARLAGGRGETQYF. DNA of the CDR3: TGTGCCAGCAGCTTAGCCCGACTAGCGGGGGGCCGGGGGGAGACCCAGTACTTC.

In its sample, this clonotype was seen many times. The chain couples TRBV7-8 to TRBJ2-6; TRBD1 matches 7 bases. Losses at the gene ends were 1 base for V and 1 base for J; bases not matched to a gene: 7. Germline assignment: CDR1 SGHVS and CDR2 FQNEAQ. This CDR3 spans 18 amino acids. The CDR3 reads CASSLGVRGISGANVLTF. The CDR3 nucleotides are TGTGCCAGCAGCTTAGGGGTCAGGGGGATATCTGGGGCCAACGTCCTGACTTTC.

This chain connects TRBV6-5 to TRBJ2-5, with D unclear. V lost 4 bases, J lost 4 bases, and 10 bases lay in between. The CDR3 runs to 13 residues. Germline V CDR1 and CDR2: MNHEY, SVGAGI. This CDR3 reads CASSSNGGETQYF. The CDR3 bases are TGTGCCAGCAGTTCTAACGGCGGAGAGACCCAGTACTTC.

Ten or more counts support this clonotype. The rearrangement links TRBV5-1 to TRBJ1-1; D is uncertain. The CDR3 covers 13 residues. Germline V gene lookup returns CDR1 SGHRS and CDR2 YFSETQ. Trimming removed 5 bases from V and 3 bases from J, with 11 bases in between. The CDR3: CASRFHGDTEAFF. The CDR3 bases are TGCGCCAGCAGGTTCCATGGGGACACTGAAGCTTTCTTT.

This chain links TRBV10-3 with TRBJ2-3; D is perhaps TRBD2 (5 bases). Trimming cost V 3 bases and J 0 bases, with 10 bases left between them. Germline CDR1 ENHRY, CDR2 SYGVKD. There are 15 residues in the CDR3. The CDR3, as DNA: TGTGCCATCAGTGACCGTGGCGGGAGCACAGATACGCAGTATTTT. Amino acid sequence: CAISDRGGSTDTQYF.

For the CDR3, the DNA is TGTGCCAGCAGCATCGGGACCCTTCTAGCGGGAGGCAGGTGTTGTGAGCAGTTCTTC. Translated: CASSIGTLLAGGRCCEQFF. The chain carries TRBV21-1 and TRBJ2-1; TRBD2 is taken as the D call from the table, unchecked against the DNA. TRBV21-1 is designated a pseudogene. This CDR3 is built from 19 residues.

There are a few counts of this clonotype. This chain connects TRBV5-1 to TRBJ2-5, with TRBD1 matching over 8 bases. In germline, CDR1 is SGHRS, CDR2 YFSETQ. The CDR3 has 16 amino acids. V lost 0 bases to trimming and J lost 5 bases; unmatched junction nucleotides: 9. The CDR3 nucleotides read TGCGCCAGCAGCTTGGCGAGGACAGGGAAGGGGGAGACCCAGTACTTC. It is translated as CASSLARTGKGETQYF.

The chain combines TRBV20-1 with TRBJ1-5; D ambiguous. CDR3 size: 13 residues. V dropped 0 bases and J dropped 4 bases, with 7 bases sitting between them. Germline-derived CDR1 and CDR2 are DFQATT and SNEGSKA (reference sequence). The CDR3 coding sequence is TGCAGTGCTAGAGACTGGGGTAATCAGCCCCAGCATTTT. Protein product: CSARDWGNQPQHF.

This chain uses TRBV21-1 with TRBJ1-4. TRBV21-1 is a pseudogene segment. CDR3 size: 19 residues. CDR3 DNA: TGTGCCAGCAGACTTCAGGTCGTCTCGAGGACCCGCTTTAATGAAAAACTGTTTTTT. Protein product: CASRLQVVSRTRFNEKLFF.

Only a few counts were recorded for this clonotype. This chain links TRBV20-1 with TRBJ2-3; D unclear. Trimming removed 6 bases at V and 4 bases at J, with 14 bases between. There are 13 residues in the CDR3. The germline CDR1 and CDR2 sequences are DFQATT and SNEGSKA (reference sequence). CDR3: CSADLTRADTQYF. The CDR3 nucleotides are TGCAGTGCCGATCTTACTCGGGCAGATACGCAGTATTTT.

This chain connects TRBV27 to TRBJ1-2; weak D call: TRBD1 (5 bases). This CDR3 is built from 16 residues. Germline CDR1 is MNHEY and CDR2 is SMNVEV (reference sequence). V dropped 4 bases and J dropped 2 bases, with 17 bases sitting between them. Here the CDR3 reads CASSSWGGRSNYGYTF. DNA of the CDR3: TGTGCCAGCAGTTCCTGGGGGGGGAGGAGCAACTATGGCTACACCTTC.

This clonotype was counted between two and nine times. This chain connects TRBV4-1 to TRBJ1-6; possibly TRBD1 for D (6 bases). V was trimmed by 4 bases and J by 8 bases, leaving 15 bases between them. The CDR3 has 15 residues. Germline-derived CDR1 and CDR2 are MGHRA and YSYEKL. The CDR3 reads CASSLERDTHSPLHF. In DNA form, the CDR3 reads TGCGCCAGCAGCCTAGAACGGGACACCCATTCACCCCTCCACTTT.

This sequence joins TRBV30 and TRBJ2-7; tentatively, D is TRBD2 (6 bases). The CDR3 has 14 residues. Trimming left V 0 bases short and J 4 bases short, with 13 bases between. Germline CDR1 GTSNPN, CDR2 SVGIG (reference sequence). The CDR3 region has the DNA TGTGCCTGGAGTGTACGGGAGATGGAATACGAGCAGTACTTC. Amino acid sequence: CAWSVREMEYEQYF.

V usage is TRBV7-2 and J usage is TRBJ2-1; 10 bases fit TRBD2. This CDR3 is built from 17 residues. Germline lookup yields CDR1 SGHTA and CDR2 FQGNSA. Losses at the gene ends were 2 bases for V and 7 bases for J; bases not matched to a gene: 11. Written as DNA, the CDR3 is TGTGCCAGCAGCTTATTAGCTAGCGGGAGTTGGGGAAATGAGCAGTTCTTC. This encodes CASSLLASGSWGNEQFF.

CDR3 sequence: CASSAGTVNEQYF. The CDR3 DNA is TGTGCCAGCAGCGCCGGGACAGTTAACGAGCAGTACTTC. The chain recombines TRBV7-3 with TRBJ2-7; TRBD1 agrees at 7 bases. V lost 5 bases to trimming and J lost 5 bases; unmatched junction nucleotides: 6. The CDR3 covers 13 residues. The germline V gene has CDR1 SGHTA and CDR2 FQGTGA.

The CDR3 nucleotides are TGTGCCAGCAGCAAATCGGCTAGCGGGAGACACACAGATACGCAGTATTTT. Translating it yields CASSKSASGRHTDTQYF. The chain links TRBV21-1 to TRBJ2-3; the table's D gene call, TRBD2, was not cross checked with the DNA. TRBV21-1 has pseudogene status. There are 17 residues in the CDR3.

On this clonotype: A much larger clone differs from this one at a single base, so this may be a read error. The chain employs TRBV5-1 and TRBJ1-2; perhaps TRBD1 as D (6 bases). Trimming took 4 bases from V and 5 from J, leaving 18 bases between them. Germline CDR1 reads SGHRS; CDR2 reads YFSETQ. The CDR3 runs to 15 residues. The CDR3 coding sequence is TGCGCCAGCAGCCCCTACCTGACAGGTAGTTATGGCTACACCTTC. It is translated as CASSPYLTGSYGYTF.

This clonotype was observed many times. In DNA form, the CDR3 reads TGTGCCAGCAGTGAAGCGGGAAGGGGATATAGCAATCAGCCCCAGCATTTT. It yields the protein CASSEAGRGYSNQPQHF. The J gene is TRBJ1-5, the V gene TRBV2, with TRBD1 as a possible D gene (5 bases). The CDR3 consists of 17 residues. Trimming removed 0 bases at V and 0 bases at J, with 12 bases between. Germline V gene lookup returns CDR1 SNHLY and CDR2 FYNNEI.

There are a few counts of this clonotype. This chain uses TRBV12-3 or TRBV12-4 with TRBJ2-7; 10 bases agree with TRBD1. The junction had 12 bases not matched to a gene; V was cut back by 6 bases and J by 4 bases. This CDR3 has 16 residues. In DNA form, the CDR3 reads TGTGCCAGCAGCCCTGGGCCGACAGGGGGCACGTACGAGCAGTACTTC. It codes for CASSPGPTGGTYEQYF.